This T cell receptor (beta chain) was identified in a study of blood T cell repertoires in COVID-19. Across the whole study: Both acute and convalescent COVID-19 samples were obtained from the United States, Italy and Spain. PBMCs, B-cell-depleted T cells, or T cells were the source of the cDNA or gDNA that made up the material.

The CDR3 is made up of 13 amino acids. Trimming took off 1 base at V and 5 bases at J, with 8 bases between the two ends. Germline assignment: CDR1 MGHRA and CDR2 YSYEKL. Profiled with immunoSEQ multiplex PCR; TCRdb holds only in-frame clones, not every one. The table records roughly 380,000 clones, 81% of them present only once. This clone was seen more than once but under ten times. This receptor was obtained from a human donor with acute or convalescent COVID-19. The donor label of this sample is uncertain. The rearrangement links TRBV4-1 to TRBJ1-2, with D unresolved. The sample comprised peripheral blood. The chain's CDR3 is CASSQVESYGYTF. CDR3 nucleotides: TGCGCCAGCAGCCAAGTTGAGTCGTATGGCTACACCTTC.